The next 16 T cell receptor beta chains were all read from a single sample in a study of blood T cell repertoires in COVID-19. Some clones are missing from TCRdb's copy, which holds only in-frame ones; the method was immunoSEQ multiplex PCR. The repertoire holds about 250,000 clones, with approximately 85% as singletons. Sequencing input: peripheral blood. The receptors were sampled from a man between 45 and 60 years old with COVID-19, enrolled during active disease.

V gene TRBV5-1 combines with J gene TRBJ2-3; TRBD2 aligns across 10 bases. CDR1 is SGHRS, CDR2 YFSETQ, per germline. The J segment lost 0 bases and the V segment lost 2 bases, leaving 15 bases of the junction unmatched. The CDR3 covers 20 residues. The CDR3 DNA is TGCGCCAGCAGCTTCGGGCTTTTGGCTAGCGGGGGCCATAGCACAGATACGCAGTATTTT. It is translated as CASSFGLLASGGHSTDTQYF.

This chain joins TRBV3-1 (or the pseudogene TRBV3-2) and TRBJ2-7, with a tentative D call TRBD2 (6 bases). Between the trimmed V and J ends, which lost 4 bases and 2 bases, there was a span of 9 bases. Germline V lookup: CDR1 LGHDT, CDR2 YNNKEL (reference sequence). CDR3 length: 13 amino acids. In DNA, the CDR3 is TGTGCCAGCAGCCGGGGGGTCCCCTACGAGCAGTACTTC. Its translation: CASSRGVPYEQYF.

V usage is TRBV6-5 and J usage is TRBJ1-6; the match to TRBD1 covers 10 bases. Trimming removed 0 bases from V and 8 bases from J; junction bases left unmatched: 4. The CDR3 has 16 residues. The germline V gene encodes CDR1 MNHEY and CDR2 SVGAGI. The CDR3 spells CASSYSRGTGDSPLHF. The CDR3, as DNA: TGTGCCAGCAGTTACTCGAGAGGGACAGGGGATTCACCCCTCCACTTT.

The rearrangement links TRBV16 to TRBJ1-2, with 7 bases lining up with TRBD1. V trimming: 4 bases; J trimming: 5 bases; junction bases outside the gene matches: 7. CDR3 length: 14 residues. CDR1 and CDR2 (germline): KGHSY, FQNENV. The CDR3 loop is CASSRTGTEYGYTF. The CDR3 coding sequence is TGTGCCAGCAGCCGCACAGGGACAGAATATGGCTACACCTTC.

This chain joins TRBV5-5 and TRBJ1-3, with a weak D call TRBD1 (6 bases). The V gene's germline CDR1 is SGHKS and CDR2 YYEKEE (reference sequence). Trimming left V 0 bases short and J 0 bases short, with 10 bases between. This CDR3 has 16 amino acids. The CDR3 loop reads CASSLGQADSGNTIYF. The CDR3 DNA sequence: TGTGCCAGCAGCTTGGGACAGGCCGACTCTGGAAACACCATATATTTT.

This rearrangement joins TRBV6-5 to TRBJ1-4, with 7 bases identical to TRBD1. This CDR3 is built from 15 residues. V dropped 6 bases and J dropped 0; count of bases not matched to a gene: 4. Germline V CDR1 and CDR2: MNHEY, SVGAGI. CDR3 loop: CASRAQGATNEKLFF. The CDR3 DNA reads TGTGCCAGCAGGGCCCAGGGGGCAACTAATGAAAAACTGTTTTTT.

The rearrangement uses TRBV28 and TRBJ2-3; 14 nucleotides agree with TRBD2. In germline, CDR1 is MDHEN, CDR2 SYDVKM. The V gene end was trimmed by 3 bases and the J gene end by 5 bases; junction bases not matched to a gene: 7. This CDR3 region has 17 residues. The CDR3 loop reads CASSFTRLAGGKDTQYF. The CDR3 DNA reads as TGTGCCAGCAGTTTCACAAGACTAGCGGGGGGGAAAGATACGCAGTATTTT.

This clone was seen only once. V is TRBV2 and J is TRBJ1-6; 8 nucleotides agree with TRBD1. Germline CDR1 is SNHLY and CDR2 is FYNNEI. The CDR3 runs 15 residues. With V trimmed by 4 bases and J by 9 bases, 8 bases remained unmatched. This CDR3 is CASSGFQGASSPLHF. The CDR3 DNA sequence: TGTGCCAGCAGTGGATTTCAGGGGGCGAGTTCACCCCTCCACTTT.

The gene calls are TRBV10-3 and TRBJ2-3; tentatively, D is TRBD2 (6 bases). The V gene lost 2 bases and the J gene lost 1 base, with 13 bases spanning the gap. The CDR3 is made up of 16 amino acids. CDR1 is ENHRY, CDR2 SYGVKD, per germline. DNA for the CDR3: TGTGCCATCAGTGAGCTACCGGGACTCGGCACAGATACGCAGTATTTT. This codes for CAISELPGLGTDTQYF.

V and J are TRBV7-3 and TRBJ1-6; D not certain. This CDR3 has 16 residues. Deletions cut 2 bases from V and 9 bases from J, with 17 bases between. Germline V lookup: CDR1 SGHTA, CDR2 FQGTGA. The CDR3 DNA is TGTGCCAGCAGCTTAGGCCGCGCGGATTTGGGTTCACCCCTCCACTTT. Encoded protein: CASSLGRADLGSPLHF. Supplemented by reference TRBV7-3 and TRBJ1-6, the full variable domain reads GAGVSQTPSNKVTEKGKYVELRCDPISGHTALYWYRQSLGQGPEFLIYFQGTGAADDSGLPNDRFFAVRPEGSVSTLKIQRTERGDSAVYLCASSLGRADLGSPLHFGNGTRLTVT.

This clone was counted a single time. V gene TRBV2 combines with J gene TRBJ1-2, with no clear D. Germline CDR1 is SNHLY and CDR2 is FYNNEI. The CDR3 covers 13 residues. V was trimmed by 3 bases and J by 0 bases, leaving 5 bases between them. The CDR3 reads CASSEAPNYGYTF. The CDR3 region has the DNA TGTGCCAGCAGTGAGGCACCTAACTATGGCTACACCTTC. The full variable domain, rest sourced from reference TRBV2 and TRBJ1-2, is EPEVTQTPSHQVTQMGQEVILRCVPISNHLYFYWYRQILGQKVEFLVSFYNNEISEKSEIFDDQFSVERPDGSNFTLKIRSTKLEDSAMYFCASSEAPNYGYTFGSGTRLTVV.

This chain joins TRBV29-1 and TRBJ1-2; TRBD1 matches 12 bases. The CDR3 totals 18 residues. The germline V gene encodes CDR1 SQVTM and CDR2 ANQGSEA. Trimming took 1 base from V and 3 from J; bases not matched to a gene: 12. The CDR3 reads CSVEVYGTGGAGDYGYTF. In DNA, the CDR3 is TGCAGCGTTGAAGTATACGGGACAGGGGGCGCGGGGGACTATGGCTACACCTTC.

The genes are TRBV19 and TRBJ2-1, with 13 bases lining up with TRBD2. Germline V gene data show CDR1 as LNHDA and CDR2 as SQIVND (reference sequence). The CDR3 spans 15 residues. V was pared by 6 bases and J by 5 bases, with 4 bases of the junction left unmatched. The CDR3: CASRETSGGHNEQFF. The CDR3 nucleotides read TGTGCCAGTAGGGAGACTAGCGGGGGGCACAATGAGCAGTTCTTC.

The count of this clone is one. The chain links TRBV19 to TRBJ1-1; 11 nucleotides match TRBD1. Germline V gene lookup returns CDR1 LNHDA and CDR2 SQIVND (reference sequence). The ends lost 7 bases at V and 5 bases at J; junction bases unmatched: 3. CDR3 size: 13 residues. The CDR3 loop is CASNRDRGTEAFF. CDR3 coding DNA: TGTGCCAGTAACCGGGACAGGGGGACTGAAGCTTTCTTT. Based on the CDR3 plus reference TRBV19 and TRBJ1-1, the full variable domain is DGGITQSPKYLFRKEGQNVTLSCEQNLNHDAMYWYRQDPGQGLRLIYYSQIVNDFQKGDIAEGYSVSREKKESFPLTVTSAQKNPTAFYLCASNRDRGTEAFFGQGTRLTVV.

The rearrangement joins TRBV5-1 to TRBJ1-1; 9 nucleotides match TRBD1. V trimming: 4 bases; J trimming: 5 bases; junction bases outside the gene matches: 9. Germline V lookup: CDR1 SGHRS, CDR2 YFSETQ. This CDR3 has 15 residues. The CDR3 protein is CASSTQGQGATEAFF. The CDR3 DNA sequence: TGCGCCAGCAGCACACAGGGACAGGGAGCGACTGAAGCTTTCTTT.

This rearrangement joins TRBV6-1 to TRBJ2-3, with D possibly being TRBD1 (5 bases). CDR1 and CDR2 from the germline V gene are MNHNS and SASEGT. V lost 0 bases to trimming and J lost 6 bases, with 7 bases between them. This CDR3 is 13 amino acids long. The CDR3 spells CASSEAQGDTQYF. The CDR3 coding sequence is TGTGCCAGCAGTGAAGCGCAGGGTGATACGCAGTATTTT.